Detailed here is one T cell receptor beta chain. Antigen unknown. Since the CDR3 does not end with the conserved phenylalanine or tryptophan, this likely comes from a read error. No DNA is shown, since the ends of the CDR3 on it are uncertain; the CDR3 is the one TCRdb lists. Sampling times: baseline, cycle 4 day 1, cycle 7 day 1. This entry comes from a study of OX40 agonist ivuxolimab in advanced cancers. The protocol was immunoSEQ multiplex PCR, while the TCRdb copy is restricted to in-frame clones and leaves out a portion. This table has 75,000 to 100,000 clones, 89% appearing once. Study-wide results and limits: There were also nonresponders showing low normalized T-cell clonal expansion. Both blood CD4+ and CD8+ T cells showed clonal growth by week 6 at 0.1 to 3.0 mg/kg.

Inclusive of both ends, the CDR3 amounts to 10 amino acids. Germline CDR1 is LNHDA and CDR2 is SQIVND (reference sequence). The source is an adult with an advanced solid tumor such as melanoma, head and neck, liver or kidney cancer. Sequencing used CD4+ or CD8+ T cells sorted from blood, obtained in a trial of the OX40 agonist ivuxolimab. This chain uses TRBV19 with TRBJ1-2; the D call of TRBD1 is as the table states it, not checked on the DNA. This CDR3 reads CASSIDGGGI.